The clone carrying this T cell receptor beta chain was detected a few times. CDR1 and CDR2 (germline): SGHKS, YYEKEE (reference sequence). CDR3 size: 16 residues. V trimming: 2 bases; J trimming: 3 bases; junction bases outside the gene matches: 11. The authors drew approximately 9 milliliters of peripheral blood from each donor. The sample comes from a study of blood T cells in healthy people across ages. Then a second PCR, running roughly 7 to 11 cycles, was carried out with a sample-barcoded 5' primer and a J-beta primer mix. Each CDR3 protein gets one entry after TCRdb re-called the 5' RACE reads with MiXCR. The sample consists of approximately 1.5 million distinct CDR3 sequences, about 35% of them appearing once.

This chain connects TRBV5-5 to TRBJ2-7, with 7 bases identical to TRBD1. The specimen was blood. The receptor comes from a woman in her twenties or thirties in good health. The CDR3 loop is CASSFPLQGMDYEQYF. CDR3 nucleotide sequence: TGTGCCAGCAGCTTCCCCTTACAGGGGATGGACTACGAGCAGTACTTC.